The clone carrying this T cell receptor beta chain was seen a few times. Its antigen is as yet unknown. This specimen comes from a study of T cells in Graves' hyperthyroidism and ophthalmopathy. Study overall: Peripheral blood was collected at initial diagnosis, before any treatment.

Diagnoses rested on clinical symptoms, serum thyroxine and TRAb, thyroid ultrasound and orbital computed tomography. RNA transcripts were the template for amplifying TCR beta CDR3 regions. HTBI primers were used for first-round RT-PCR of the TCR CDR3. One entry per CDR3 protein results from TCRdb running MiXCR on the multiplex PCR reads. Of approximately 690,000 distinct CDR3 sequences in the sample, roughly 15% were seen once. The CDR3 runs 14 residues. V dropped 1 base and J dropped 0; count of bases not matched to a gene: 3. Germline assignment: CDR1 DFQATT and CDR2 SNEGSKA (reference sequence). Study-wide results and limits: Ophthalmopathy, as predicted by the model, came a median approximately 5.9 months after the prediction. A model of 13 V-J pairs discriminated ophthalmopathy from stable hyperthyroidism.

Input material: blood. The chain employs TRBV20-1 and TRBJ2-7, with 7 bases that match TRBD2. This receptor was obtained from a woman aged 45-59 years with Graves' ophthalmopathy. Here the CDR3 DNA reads TGCAGTGCTAGAGTGGCTAGCGGCTCCTACGAGCAGTACTTC. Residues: CSARVASGSYEQYF.